This T cell receptor (beta chain) was found in a study of naive and memory T cell subsets. The CDR3 sequence is 16 residues long. V was pared by 3 bases and J by 4 bases, with 8 bases of the junction left unmatched. Germline values: CDR1 SGHTA, CDR2 FQGNSA. CMV status came from CD4+ IFNgamma after overnight CMV lysate stimulation. Four subsets defined by CD45RA and CD27 were sorted after CD3, CD4, CD8 and live/dead staining. This clonotype is labeled as medium-sized. Its target is unknown. Study outcomes and limitations: In naive cells, over 90% of TCR sequences were seen only once.

The beta constant-region primer was an equimolar mix of two oligonucleotides covering TRBC1 and TRBC2. The ligated cDNA underwent four PCR rounds using SP2 and nested alpha and beta constant-region primers. The cDNA 3' end received a ligated single-stranded oligonucleotide carrying the SP2 primer and a 12-nucleotide UMI. TCRdb redid the calling of the UMI-ligation and nested PCR reads with MiXCR, one entry per CDR3 protein. The table lists 4,000 or so distinct CDR3 sequences, roughly 5.5% of them singletons. This sequence was found in a human donor in good health. The gene calls are TRBV7-2 and TRBJ2-3, with 9 nucleotides matching TRBD2. Sequencing was done on a sample of effector memory CD8+ T cells from blood. Specified subset: effector memory, CD45RA- CD27-. The CDR3 sequence is CASSFGAGGPSDTQYF. CDR3 DNA: TGTGCCAGCAGCTTCGGTGCGGGAGGGCCATCAGATACGCAGTATTTT.